The 10 T cell receptor beta chains reported below all come from one sample, sequenced in a study of blood T cell repertoires in COVID-19. Here immunoSEQ multiplex PCR was the method, and the copy in TCRdb shows in-frame clones only, minus some. This table holds about 280,000 clones, 85% to 90% found once. The sequencing sample was made of PBMCs or T cells enriched from blood (not recorded which). These receptors all stem from a woman in her twenties or thirties with acute COVID-19.

This sequence joins TRBV6-2 or TRBV6-3 and TRBJ2-2, with D possibly being TRBD2 (6 bases). This CDR3 is built from 16 residues. Germline values: CDR1 MNHEY, CDR2 SVGEGT. The V end lost 5 bases, the J end lost 6 bases, and 19 bases lay between the germline ends. CDR3 nucleotides: TGTGCCAGCAGTGATGTATGGGGCGGGACCTCCGGGGAGCTGTTTTTT. It yields the protein CASSDVWGGTSGELFF.

Here the CDR3 reads CASSQVIDPGLAGGEQFF. The CDR3 bases are TGTGCCAGCTCACAAGTTATTGACCCGGGACTAGCGGGAGGTGAGCAGTTCTTC. The chain combines TRBV18 with TRBJ2-1; 15 bases line up with TRBD2. Germline CDR1 is KGHSH and CDR2 is LQKENI. The ends lost 4 bases at V and 9 bases at J; junction bases unmatched: 13. The CDR3 spans 18 residues.

The V and J genes are TRBV13 and TRBJ2-1; 8 bases fit TRBD1. This CDR3 has 14 residues. Trimming took 0 bases from V and 7 from J; bases not matched to a gene: 2. From germline, CDR1 is PRHDT and CDR2 FYEKMQ (reference sequence). The CDR3 region is CASSLGTGANEQFF. CDR3 DNA sequence: TGTGCCAGCAGCTTAGGGACAGGGGCTAATGAGCAGTTCTTC.

This clone was found a few times. V and J are TRBV28 and TRBJ2-7, with D possibly matching TRBD2 (6 bases). Germline V gene data show CDR1 as MDHEN and CDR2 as SYDVKM. V was shortened by 10 bases and J by 7 bases, with 17 bases between the two germline ends. The CDR3 contains 12 residues. The CDR3 is CATLRGRREQYF. CDR3 coding DNA: TGTGCCACCCTCCGGGGGAGAAGGGAGCAGTACTTC.

This clone was recorded only once. The chain joins TRBV6-5 to TRBJ1-1; possible D gene TRBD1, 6 bases. Germline values: CDR1 MNHEY, CDR2 SVGAGI. The length of the CDR3 is 11 residues. Trimming stripped 8 bases from V and 10 bases from J, with 14 bases between. This chain's CDR3 is CASRNREGAFF. The CDR3 bases are TGTGCCAGCCGGAACAGGGAGGGAGCTTTCTTT.

The V gene is TRBV12-3 or TRBV12-4, the J gene TRBJ1-2; a weak D match, TRBD1 (6 bases). The length of the CDR3 is 12 residues. V shed 8 bases and J shed 4 bases, with 11 bases lying between them. The CDR3 coding sequence is TGTGCCAGCCAGGGGATAGGCTATGGCTACACCTTC. As protein: CASQGIGYGYTF.

The chain links TRBV28 to TRBJ2-7, with TRBD1 as a possible D gene (6 bases). The CDR3 covers 13 residues. Germline-derived CDR1 and CDR2 are MDHEN and SYDVKM. The V gene lost 5 bases and the J gene lost 1 base, with 9 bases spanning the gap. The DNA for the CDR3 is TGTGCCAGCAGTGTCGACAGGTCCTACGAGCAGTACTTC. Translated, it gives CASSVDRSYEQYF.

As concerns this clone: Other DNA sequences in this sample translate to the same CDR3. The gene calls are TRBV7-2 and TRBJ2-7; 14 positions match TRBD2. The CDR3 runs 15 residues. V was clipped by 1 base and J by 4 bases; unmatched bases: 0. The germline CDR1 and CDR2 sequences are SGHTA and FQGNSA. CDR3 protein: CASSLGTSGGYEQYF. CDR3 nucleotide sequence: TGTGCCAGCAGCTTAGGGACTAGCGGGGGGTACGAGCAGTACTTC.

On this clone itself: Other nucleotide sequences from this sample produce the same CDR3. The chain couples TRBV28 to TRBJ1-1, with 8 bases identical to TRBD1. Germline V gene data show CDR1 as MDHEN and CDR2 as SYDVKM. The CDR3 extends over 13 amino acids. Germline trimming cut 6 bases from V and 5 bases from J; bases unmatched to any gene: 5. CDR3 loop: CASRLTGGTEAFF. The CDR3 DNA is TGTGCCAGCAGGCTAACAGGGGGGACTGAAGCTTTCTTT.

This clone occurred a few times. V usage is TRBV3-1 (or the pseudogene TRBV3-2) and J usage is TRBJ1-1, with D uncertain. This CDR3 has 14 amino acids. Per germline, CDR1 LGHDT and CDR2 YNNKEL (reference sequence). Trimming took off 2 bases at V and 3 bases at J, with 10 bases between the two ends. CDR3 sequence: CASSQRHGDTEAFF. CDR3 DNA: TGTGCCAGCAGCCAACGTCATGGAGACACTGAAGCTTTCTTT.